These T cell receptor beta chains were read from a single sample in a study of T cell responses to AZD1222 COVID-19 vaccine. Using immunoSEQ multiplex PCR, the repertoire was profiled, and TCRdb retains in-frame clones only, with some absent. This table holds 90,000 to 150,000 clones, roughly nine tenths found once. Material: peripheral blood, obtained on day 0 of AZD1222 vaccination. The receptors stem from an adult in good health. The CDR3 runs from the conserved cysteine through the conserved F or W. The order of the fields is V gene, clone size, D gene, J gene, CDR3 protein, CDR3 DNA. A D gene is named only where the DNA matches it firmly. For some rows the clone size is stated as once, few or many, or as a class when expanded; others skip it.

v_call: TRBV18; clone_size: .; d_call: .; j_call: TRBJ1-6; cdr3_aa: CASSASDRTGSPLHF; cdr3_nt: TGTGCCAGCTCTGCTAGTGACCGAACTGGCTCACCCCTCCACTTT
v_call: TRBV5-4; clone_size: .; d_call: .; j_call: TRBJ2-5; cdr3_aa: CASSRQLMETQYF; cdr3_nt: TGTGCCAGCAGCCGACAGCTGATGGAGACCCAGTACTTC
v_call: TRBV3-1/TRBV3-2; clone_size: .; d_call: .; j_call: TRBJ1-2; cdr3_aa: CASSQRYGYTF; cdr3_nt: TGTGCCAGCAGCCAGAGGTATGGCTACACCTTC
v_call: TRBV9; clone_size: .; d_call: .; j_call: TRBJ2-3; cdr3_aa: CASSVDPSDTQYF; cdr3_nt: TGTGCCAGCAGCGTAGATCCCTCAGATACGCAGTATTTT
v_call: TRBV20-1; clone_size: .; d_call: .; j_call: TRBJ2-7; cdr3_aa: CSASDNDEQYF; cdr3_nt: TGCAGTGCTTCGGACAACGACGAGCAGTACTTC
v_call: TRBV6-1; clone_size: .; d_call: .; j_call: TRBJ1-5; cdr3_aa: CASSDPIQPQHF; cdr3_nt: TGTGCCAGCAGTGACCCTATTCAGCCCCAGCATTTT
v_call: TRBV18; clone_size: .; d_call: .; j_call: TRBJ1-5; cdr3_aa: CASSPQAGWAQPQHF; cdr3_nt: TGTGCCAGCTCACCACAGGCAGGCTGGGCCCAGCCCCAGCATTTT
v_call: TRBV19; clone_size: .; d_call: TRBD2; j_call: TRBJ2-1; cdr3_aa: CASRREGKEQFF; cdr3_nt: TGTGCCAGTAGAAGGGAGGGTAAGGAGCAGTTCTTC
v_call: TRBV6-4; clone_size: .; d_call: .; j_call: TRBJ2-3; cdr3_aa: CASSEQGTDTQYF; cdr3_nt: TGTGCCAGCAGTGAACAGGGCACAGATACGCAGTATTTT
v_call: TRBV30; clone_size: few; d_call: .; j_call: TRBJ1-2; cdr3_aa: CAWRWLRGVLRGYTF; cdr3_nt: TGTGCCTGGAGATGGCTACGGGGAGTTCTACGTGGCTACACCTTC
v_call: TRBV29-1; clone_size: .; d_call: .; j_call: TRBJ1-1; cdr3_aa: CSVLVWASEAFF; cdr3_nt: TGCAGCGTCCTCGTGTGGGCTTCTGAAGCTTTCTTT
v_call: TRBV18; clone_size: .; d_call: .; j_call: TRBJ1-2; cdr3_aa: CASSPPGPNYGYTF; cdr3_nt: TGTGCCAGCTCACCCCCGGGTCCTAACTATGGCTACACCTTC
v_call: TRBV12-3/TRBV12-4; clone_size: .; d_call: .; j_call: TRBJ1-2; cdr3_aa: CASSLADNYGYTF; cdr3_nt: TGTGCCAGCAGTTTAGCAGATAACTATGGCTACACCTTC
v_call: TRBV6-5; clone_size: .; d_call: .; j_call: TRBJ1-5; cdr3_aa: CASSYRGGLNQPQHF; cdr3_nt: TGTGCCAGCAGTTACAGGGGGGGGCTAAATCAGCCCCAGCATTTT
v_call: TRBV6-5; clone_size: .; d_call: .; j_call: TRBJ2-7; cdr3_aa: CASSYSPQLGEQYF; cdr3_nt: TGTGCCAGCAGTTACTCCCCGCAATTGGGCGAGCAGTACTTC
v_call: TRBV7-9; clone_size: .; d_call: TRBD2; j_call: TRBJ2-2; cdr3_aa: CASSPLSGGVTGELFF; cdr3_nt: TGTGCCAGCAGCCCTCTGAGCGGGGGGGTCACCGGGGAGCTGTTTTTT
v_call: TRBV7-2; clone_size: .; d_call: .; j_call: TRBJ1-1; cdr3_aa: CASSSQAGGLNTEAFF; cdr3_nt: TGTGCCAGCAGCTCCCAGGCCGGGGGCTTGAACACTGAAGCTTTCTTT
v_call: TRBV7-2; clone_size: .; d_call: TRBD2; j_call: TRBJ2-7; cdr3_aa: CASSLSPGWSSGYEQYF; cdr3_nt: TGTGCCAGCAGCTTAAGCCCGGGGTGGTCTAGCGGGTACGAGCAGTACTTC
v_call: TRBV7-9; clone_size: .; d_call: TRBD1; j_call: TRBJ1-6; cdr3_aa: CATSFGQDNSPLHF; cdr3_nt: TGTGCCACCTCTTTTGGACAGGATAATTCACCCCTCCACTTT
v_call: TRBV7-9; clone_size: .; d_call: TRBD1; j_call: TRBJ1-4; cdr3_aa: CASSSTGGPNEKLFF; cdr3_nt: TGTGCCAGCAGCTCCACAGGGGGTCCTAATGAAAAACTGTTTTTT
v_call: TRBV10-3; clone_size: few; d_call: TRBD1; j_call: TRBJ1-5; cdr3_aa: CAISETGGDQPQHF; cdr3_nt: TGTGCCATCAGTGAGACAGGGGGCGATCAGCCCCAGCATTTT
v_call: TRBV28; clone_size: .; d_call: .; j_call: TRBJ1-1; cdr3_aa: CASSPRFRRGTEAFF; cdr3_nt: TGTGCCAGCAGTCCCCGTTTCCGTCGTGGCACTGAAGCTTTCTTT
v_call: TRBV6-5; clone_size: .; d_call: TRBD1; j_call: TRBJ1-2; cdr3_aa: CASRTGGHYGYTF; cdr3_nt: TGTGCCAGCAGGACAGGGGGTCATTATGGCTACACCTTC
v_call: TRBV15; clone_size: .; d_call: .; j_call: TRBJ1-5; cdr3_aa: CATSRGGPSNQPQHF; cdr3_nt: TGTGCCACCAGTCGAGGGGGGCCCAGCAATCAGCCCCAGCATTTT
v_call: TRBV9; clone_size: .; d_call: .; j_call: TRBJ1-6; cdr3_aa: CASSKVGDQAPLHF; cdr3_nt: TGTGCCAGCAGCAAAGTAGGGGACCAGGCCCCCCTCCACTTT
v_call: TRBV2; clone_size: .; d_call: TRBD1; j_call: TRBJ1-6; cdr3_aa: CASGDRPNSPLHF; cdr3_nt: TGTGCCAGCGGGGACAGACCTAATTCACCCCTCCACTTT
v_call: TRBV29-1; clone_size: once; d_call: TRBD1; j_call: TRBJ1-2; cdr3_aa: CSVHPGGTGANYGYTF; cdr3_nt: TGCAGCGTACACCCAGGGGGGACAGGAGCTAACTATGGCTACACCTTC
v_call: TRBV9; clone_size: .; d_call: .; j_call: TRBJ2-7; cdr3_aa: CASSVATGTGLGGEQYF; cdr3_nt: TGTGCCAGCAGCGTAGCTACCGGCACAGGCCTCGGAGGGGAGCAGTACTTC
v_call: TRBV10-3; clone_size: .; d_call: .; j_call: TRBJ2-5; cdr3_aa: CAISEPGQETQYF; cdr3_nt: TGTGCCATCAGTGAGCCGGGCCAAGAGACCCAGTACTTC
v_call: TRBV7-2; clone_size: once; d_call: TRBD2; j_call: TRBJ2-1; cdr3_aa: CASSRSGAGYNEQFF; cdr3_nt: TGTGCCAGCAGCCGTAGCGGGGCCGGCTACAATGAGCAGTTCTTC
v_call: TRBV5-1; clone_size: .; d_call: .; j_call: TRBJ2-5; cdr3_aa: CASSLEGGFQETQYF; cdr3_nt: TGCGCCAGCAGCTTGGAAGGGGGTTTCCAAGAGACCCAGTACTTC
v_call: TRBV6-4; clone_size: .; d_call: .; j_call: TRBJ1-1; cdr3_aa: CASSVGQENTEAFF; cdr3_nt: TGTGCCAGCAGTGTCGGACAAGAGAACACTGAAGCTTTCTTT
v_call: TRBV5-5; clone_size: .; d_call: .; j_call: TRBJ1-1; cdr3_aa: CASSLEVVGVGTEAFF; cdr3_nt: TGTGCCAGCAGCTTGGAAGTGGTGGGGGTGGGCACTGAAGCTTTCTTT
v_call: TRBV7-9; clone_size: .; d_call: .; j_call: TRBJ1-2; cdr3_aa: CASSFGQSNYGYTF; cdr3_nt: TGTGCCAGCAGCTTCGGGCAGTCTAACTATGGCTACACCTTC
v_call: TRBV9; clone_size: .; d_call: TRBD2; j_call: TRBJ2-3; cdr3_aa: CASSVQAGGLSDTQYF; cdr3_nt: TGTGCCAGCAGCGTCCAAGCGGGGGGGCTATCAGATACGCAGTATTTT
v_call: TRBV9; clone_size: .; d_call: .; j_call: TRBJ1-1; cdr3_aa: CASSVAVNTEAFF; cdr3_nt: TGTGCCAGCAGCGTGGCCGTAAACACTGAAGCTTTCTTT
v_call: TRBV19; clone_size: .; d_call: .; j_call: TRBJ2-2; cdr3_aa: CASSNRQVRTGELFF; cdr3_nt: TGTGCCAGTAGTAATAGACAGGTTCGAACCGGGGAGCTGTTTTTT
v_call: TRBV28; clone_size: .; d_call: .; j_call: TRBJ2-7; cdr3_aa: CASSPLVGRTGYEQYF; cdr3_nt: TGTGCCAGCAGTCCACTGGTGGGGAGGACGGGGTACGAGCAGTACTTC
v_call: TRBV7-9; clone_size: .; d_call: .; j_call: TRBJ1-5; cdr3_aa: CASSLSPLHQGLNQPQHF; cdr3_nt: TGTGCCAGCAGCTTATCGCCCCTCCACCAGGGTCTCAATCAGCCCCAGCATTTT
v_call: TRBV5-4; clone_size: .; d_call: .; j_call: TRBJ2-6; cdr3_aa: CASKHSGANVLTF; cdr3_nt: TGTGCCAGCAAACACTCTGGGGCCAACGTCCTGACTTTC
v_call: TRBV27; clone_size: few; d_call: .; j_call: TRBJ2-6; cdr3_aa: CASSAHDGGANVLTF; cdr3_nt: TGTGCCAGCAGTGCACACGACGGCGGGGCCAACGTCCTGACTTTC
v_call: TRBV5-4; clone_size: .; d_call: .; j_call: TRBJ1-2; cdr3_aa: CASSLGGGELNYTF; cdr3_nt: TGTGCCAGCAGCTTGGGAGGAGGCGAGTTGAACTACACCTTC
v_call: TRBV28; clone_size: once; d_call: .; j_call: TRBJ1-1; cdr3_aa: CASSLPGVTEAFF; cdr3_nt: TGTGCCAGCAGTTTACCAGGGGTTACTGAAGCTTTCTTT